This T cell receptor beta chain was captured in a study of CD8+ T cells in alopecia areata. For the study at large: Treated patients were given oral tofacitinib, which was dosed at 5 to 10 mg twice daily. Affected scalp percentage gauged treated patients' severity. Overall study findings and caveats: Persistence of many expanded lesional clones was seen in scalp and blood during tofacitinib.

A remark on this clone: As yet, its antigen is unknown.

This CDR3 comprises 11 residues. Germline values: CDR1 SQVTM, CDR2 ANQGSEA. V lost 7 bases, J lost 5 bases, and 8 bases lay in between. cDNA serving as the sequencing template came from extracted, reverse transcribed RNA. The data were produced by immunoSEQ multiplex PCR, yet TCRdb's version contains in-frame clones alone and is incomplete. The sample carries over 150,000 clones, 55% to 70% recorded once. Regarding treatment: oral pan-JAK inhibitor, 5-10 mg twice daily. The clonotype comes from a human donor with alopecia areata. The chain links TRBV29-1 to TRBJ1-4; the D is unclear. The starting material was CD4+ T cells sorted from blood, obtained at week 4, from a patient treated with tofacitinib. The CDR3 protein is CSARLNEKLFF. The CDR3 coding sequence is TGCAGCGCCCGATTGAATGAAAAACTGTTTTTT.